Shown below are 3 T cell receptor beta chains from a single sample sequenced in a study of blood T cell repertoires in COVID-19 (dated by TCRdb to 2018 to 2020). The library was prepared using the immunoSEQ multiplex PCR assay. Entries here come from immuneACCESS through TCRdb and include only in-frame sequences with V and J called. Some clones fail to appear in such tables; in the studies checked, an unresolved V gene covers under half of the shortfall, and the cause of the remainder is unknown. The sample table records some 250,000 clones; approximately 86% of these occur just once. In total, the top ten clones hold more than 6.5% of the sample. Sample: peripheral blood. Every receptor here comes from a woman between 70 and 85 years old with active or convalescent COVID-19.

Of note for this clone: Sequence at one end of the junction differs from germline and may be a read error. The chain employs TRBV7-7 and TRBJ1-1; a possible D gene is TRBD1 (6 bases). This CDR3 region has 14 residues. CDR1 and CDR2 (germline): SSHAT, FNYEAQ (reference sequence). The CDR3 here is CASSSRTDNTEAFF. The CDR3 DNA reads TGTGCTAGCAGCTCCAGGACAGATAACACTGAAGCTTTCTTT.

The chain uses TRBV5-6 and TRBJ1-1, with TRBD1 matching 10 bases. The CDR3 length is 14 residues. Germline CDR1 is SGHDT and CDR2 is YYEEEE. The junction had 8 bases not matched to a gene; V was cut back by 4 bases and J by 8 bases. The CDR3, as DNA: TGTGCCAGCAGCATTGGGACAGGGGCTAGGGAAGCTTTCTTT. Amino acids: CASSIGTGAREAFF.

The chain links TRBV5-1 to TRBJ1-1; D perhaps matches TRBD1 (6 bases). The CDR3 is made up of 15 amino acids. Trimming removed 0 bases at V and 0 bases at J, with 9 bases between. The germline V gene has CDR1 SGHRS and CDR2 YFSETQ. CDR3 amino acids: CASSLADSLNTEAFF. In DNA form, the CDR3 reads TGCGCCAGCAGCTTGGCGGACAGCCTGAACACTGAAGCTTTCTTT. The whole variable domain, remainder taken from reference TRBV5-1 and TRBJ1-1, is KAGVTQTPRYLIKTRGQQVTLSCSPISGHRSVSWYQQTPGQGLQFLFEYFSETQRNKGNFPGRFSGRQFSNSRSEMNVSTLELGDSALYLCASSLADSLNTEAFFGQGTRLTVV.